The next 3 T cell receptor beta chains were all read from a single sample in a study of T cells after yellow fever vaccination. TCRdb redid the calling of the 5' RACE reads with MiXCR, one entry per CDR3 protein. This repertoire shows a few hundred thousand distinct CDR3 sequences, 18% found once; its top ten account for 15% to 20%. This specimen consisted of PBMCs, obtained before the yellow fever booster vaccination. The receptors were gathered from a young man who received the YFV17D yellow fever vaccine.

This chain connects TRBV25-1 to TRBJ2-7; tentatively, D is TRBD1 or TRBD2 (5 bases each). Per the germline V gene, CDR1 is MGHDK and CDR2 is SYGVNS. Trimming took off 3 bases at V and 2 bases at J, with 14 bases between the two ends. This CDR3 has 15 residues. The CDR3 region is CASSEGPPGTYEQYF. In DNA, the CDR3 is TGTGCCAGCAGTGAGGGGCCTCCGGGGACCTACGAGCAGTACTTC.

A few counts support this clonotype. The chain recombines TRBV7-2 with TRBJ1-1, with unresolved D. CDR3 length equals 13 residues. Trimming stripped 7 bases from V and 7 bases from J, with 16 bases between. The germline V gene has CDR1 SGHTA and CDR2 FQGNSA. Here the CDR3 reads CASTDPPPFEAFF. For the CDR3, the DNA is TGTGCCAGCACCGACCCTCCACCCTTTGAAGCTTTCTTT. The full variable domain, completed using reference TRBV7-2 and TRBJ1-1, is GAGVSQSPSNKVTEKGKDVELRCDPISGHTALYWYRQSLGQGLEFLIYFQGNSAPDKSGLPSDRFSAERTGGSVSTLTIQRTQQEDSAVYLCASTDPPPFEAFFGQGTRLTVV.

Only a few counts were recorded for this clonotype. The chain combines TRBV29-1 with TRBJ2-7, with 7 bases aligning to TRBD1. Germline values: CDR1 SQVTM, CDR2 ANQGSEA. The length of the CDR3 is 13 residues. Germline trimming cut 8 bases from V and 3 bases from J; bases unmatched to any gene: 10. CDR3 nucleotides: TGCAGCACCCTGACAGGGATAAGCTACGAGCAGTACGTC. It codes for CSTLTGISYEQYV.